This T cell receptor (beta chain) was documented in a study of blood T cells in healthy people across ages. V lost 6 bases and J 1 base, leaving 19 bases between the germline ends. This CDR3 contains 17 residues. The germline V gene has CDR1 MNHNS and CDR2 SASEGT. The second PCR ran about 6 to 12 cycles with a sample-barcoded 5' primer and J-beta primers. TCRdb reprocessed the 5' RACE reads with MiXCR, giving one entry per CDR3 protein. This table holds 1.6 million or so distinct CDR3 sequences, about 35% found once. This receptor was identified in a woman between 25 and 40 years old in good health. Sequencing was performed on blood. This rearrangement joins TRBV6-1 to TRBJ1-5, with a tentative D call TRBD1 (5 bases). The CDR3 reads CASRFGQGVLSNQPQHF. CDR3 nucleotides: TGTGCCAGCAGGTTCGGACAAGGGGTTTTGAGCAATCAGCCCCAGCATTTT.